Following are 2 T cell receptor beta chains from one sample sequenced in a study of vaccination and CD4 T cells after COVID-19. Treatment indicated: roughly ten-day PBMC culture with coronavirus spike peptide pools or control peptides (ViraFEST assay). The Oncomine TCR Beta short-read assay was applied to DNA of cultured CD4+ T cells. TCRdb re-analysed the PCR reads in MiXCR, keeping a single row per CDR3 protein. This table holds some 10,000 distinct CDR3 sequences, about 51% found once. Their recognized antigens are unknown. Sequenced: CD4+ T cells from blood, cultured in vitro. The receptors derive from a human donor who had recovered from COVID-19.

This chain connects TRBV7-8 to TRBJ2-1, with D perhaps TRBD1 (5 bases). V lost 5 bases, J lost 10 bases, and 12 bases lay in between. The CDR3 extends over 12 amino acids. Germline values: CDR1 SGHVS, CDR2 FQNEAQ. The CDR3 DNA is TGTGCCAGCAGCCCGCGTGCAGGGGAGCAGTTCTTC. It is translated as CASSPRAGEQFF.

The J gene is TRBJ2-2, the V gene TRBV2; TRBD1 agrees at 10 bases. Per germline, CDR1 SNHLY and CDR2 FYNNEI. The ends lost 8 bases at V and 0 bases at J; junction bases unmatched: 12. The CDR3 extends over 18 amino acids. The CDR3 DNA follows: TGTGCCAGCCGACCGGGACAGGGGAGAGAGGCGAACACCGGGGAGCTGTTTTTT. Protein product: CASRPGQGREANTGELFF.